The 23 T cell receptor beta chains presented below share a single source sample, sequenced in a study of blood T cell repertoires in COVID-19. Here immunoSEQ multiplex PCR was the method, and the copy in TCRdb shows in-frame clones only, minus some. The profile shows about half a million clones, approximately 92% of them singletons. Sequencing used peripheral blood. The receptors derive from a young man with COVID-19, enrolled during active disease.

This chain uses TRBV24-1 with TRBJ2-5, with 9 bases fitting TRBD1. The CDR3 contains 14 residues. Losses at the gene ends were 4 bases for V and 5 bases for J; bases not matched to a gene: 4. CDR1 is KGHDR, CDR2 SFDVKD, per germline. The CDR3 DNA follows: TGTGCCACCAGTGAAGGAACAGGGGGCGAGACCCAGTACTTC. Encoded protein: CATSEGTGGETQYF.

CDR3 coding DNA: TGTGCCAGCTTAATCCCGGGACAGGGTGGTGTGCAGTACTTC. Amino acids: CASLIPGQGGVQYF. The chain is built from TRBV2 and TRBJ2-7; 9 bases are shared with TRBD1. The CDR3 runs to 14 residues. The V gene end was trimmed by 8 bases and the J gene end by 9 bases; junction bases not matched to a gene: 14. Germline V gives CDR1 SNHLY, CDR2 FYNNEI.

V gene TRBV4-1 combines with J gene TRBJ1-6, with D possibly TRBD1 on 6 matching bases. Deletions cut 3 bases from V and 8 bases from J, with 17 bases between. The V gene's germline CDR1 is MGHRA and CDR2 YSYEKL. This CDR3 spans 16 amino acids. The CDR3 nucleotides read TGCGCCAGCAGCCAGAGCTTACAGGGCATCGATTCACCCCTCCACTTT. Translation: CASSQSLQGIDSPLHF.

This clone was counted once. The chain is built from TRBV6-5 and TRBJ1-4; D remains unclear. The CDR3 length is 13 residues. Per germline, CDR1 MNHEY and CDR2 SVGAGI. The V end was cut by 6 bases, the J end by 8 bases, with 13 bases between. Here the CDR3 DNA reads TGTGCCAGCAGAACGGGGTTTCAGGAAAAACTGTTTTTT. It encodes CASRTGFQEKLFF.

This clone was counted a single time. The rearrangement links TRBV2 to TRBJ2-1, with D possibly being TRBD2 (6 bases). Trimming took off 8 bases at V and 6 bases at J, with 20 bases between the two ends. The CDR3 covers 15 residues. The germline CDR1 and CDR2 sequences are SNHLY and FYNNEI. CDR3 nucleotides: TGTGCCAGCTATGGGGGACTGACCAATATCAATGAGCAGTTCTTC. This translates into CASYGGLTNINEQFF.

The V and J genes are TRBV27 and TRBJ2-3; a possible D gene is TRBD1 (6 bases). Trimming removed 5 bases at V and 3 bases at J, with 18 bases between. This CDR3 region has 16 residues. Looked up from germline, CDR1 is MNHEY and CDR2 is SMNVEV (reference sequence). CDR3 sequence reads: CASSTPRGSGTDTQYF. The DNA for the CDR3 is TGTGCCAGCAGTACCCCTAGGGGGAGTGGAACAGATACGCAGTATTTT.

The rearrangement uses TRBV12-3 or TRBV12-4 and TRBJ1-1; D not resolved. This CDR3 is built from 12 residues. V gave up 5 bases and J gave up 0 bases, with 4 bases separating them. CDR3 sequence (DNA): TGTGCCAGCAGTATTATGAACACTGAAGCTTTCTTT. This sequence encodes CASSIMNTEAFF.

The chain carries TRBV5-5 and TRBJ2-3; 7 bases are a match to TRBD2. The CDR3 is 15 amino acids. Germline V gene lookup returns CDR1 SGHKS and CDR2 YYEKEE (reference sequence). J lost 0 bases, V lost 3 bases, and 4 bases had no gene match. CDR3 loop: CASSSAGPSTDTQYF. CDR3 DNA sequence: TGTGCCAGCAGCTCAGCGGGACCGAGCACAGATACGCAGTATTTT.

The chain has TRBV20-1 and TRBJ2-3, with D perhaps matching TRBD2 (6 bases). Germline CDR1 reads DFQATT; CDR2 reads SNEGSKA (reference sequence). With 6 bases removed from V and 4 bases from J, the gap between germline ends came to 11 bases. CDR3 size: 12 residues. CDR3 sequence (DNA): TGCAGTGCCAGTCCGGGGGCAGATACGCAGTATTTT. Translated, it gives CSASPGADTQYF.

V is TRBV19 and J is TRBJ1-2; 9 nucleotides agree with TRBD1. The J segment lost 3 bases and the V segment lost 4 bases, leaving 3 bases of the junction unmatched. This CDR3 is 14 amino acids long. CDR1 and CDR2 from the germline V gene are LNHDA and SQIVND (reference sequence). The CDR3 spells CASSNRGPYYGYTF. CDR3 nucleotides: TGTGCCAGTAGTAACAGGGGGCCGTACTATGGCTACACCTTC.

CDR3: CASSIRTGGFDEQFF. CDR3 in DNA: TGCGCCAGCAGCATACGGACAGGGGGCTTTGATGAGCAGTTCTTC. V and J are TRBV4-1 and TRBJ2-1; 11 bases line up with TRBD1. Germline V CDR1 and CDR2: MGHRA, YSYEKL. Germline trimming cut 5 bases from V and 8 bases from J; bases unmatched to any gene: 8. This CDR3 has 15 residues.

This sequence joins TRBV6-6 and TRBJ2-7, with D tentatively TRBD2 (5 bases). The CDR3 sequence is 11 residues long. V lost 10 bases and J lost 3, with 10 bases in between. The germline CDR1 and CDR2 sequences are MNHNY and SVGAGI (reference sequence). The CDR3 coding sequence is TGTGCCACCGGACTGGGCTACGAGCAGTACTTC. It translates to CATGLGYEQYF.

Concerning this clone itself: The germline gene is not matched at one end of the junction; a read error may be the cause. The chain links TRBV7-7 to TRBJ2-3; the match to TRBD2 covers 10 bases. Germline values: CDR1 SSHAT, CDR2 FNYEAQ (reference sequence). This CDR3 spans 19 amino acids. CDR3 residues: CASSVELAGVLGGTDTQYF. CDR3 DNA: TGTGCTAGCAGCGTGGAGCTAGCGGGAGTCTTAGGCGGCACAGATACGCAGTATTTT.

The chain recombines TRBV28 with TRBJ1-6; 8 bases align to TRBD1. Trimming removed 1 base from V and 10 bases from J; junction bases left unmatched: 12. Germline V gene sequence: CDR1 MDHEN, CDR2 SYDVKM. The CDR3 covers 17 residues. The CDR3, as DNA: TGTGCCAGCAGTTTATACTCGACTTACAGGGGGTACTCACCCCTCCACTTT. Protein product: CASSLYSTYRGYSPLHF.

The chain links TRBV7-8 to TRBJ2-1; the match to TRBD2 covers 10 bases. The V segment lost 0 bases and the J segment 1 base; nucleotides outside the gene matches: 9. The CDR3 sequence is 19 residues long. CDR1 and CDR2 (germline): SGHVS, FQNEAQ. The CDR3 loop reads CASSLAASGRPGSYNEQFF. The CDR3 nucleotides are TGTGCCAGCAGCTTAGCGGCTAGCGGGAGACCTGGGTCCTACAATGAGCAGTTCTTC.

This clone was observed many times. The chain carries TRBV28 and TRBJ2-3; D is possibly TRBD2 (6 bases). Per germline, CDR1 MDHEN and CDR2 SYDVKM. The V end was cut by 8 bases, the J end by 0 bases, with 12 bases between. The CDR3 is made up of 14 amino acids. In DNA form, the CDR3 reads TGTGCCAGCTTCGGGGGAACTAGCACAGATACGCAGTATTTT. Its translation: CASFGGTSTDTQYF. The whole variable domain, filled in from reference TRBV28 and TRBJ2-3, reads DVKVTQSSRYLVKRTGEKVFLECVQDMDHENMFWYRQDPGLGLRLIYFSYDVKMKEKGDIPEGYSVSREKKERFSLILESASTNQTSMYLCASFGGTSTDTQYFGPGTRLTVL.

This chain joins TRBV5-1 and TRBJ1-3; the D is unclear. V lost 0 bases, J lost 2 bases, and 9 bases lay in between. The CDR3 loop spans 15 amino acids. CDR1 and CDR2 from the germline V gene are SGHRS and YFSETQ. CDR3: CASSLDGSAGNTIYF. The CDR3 coding sequence is TGCGCCAGCAGCTTGGATGGCTCCGCTGGAAACACCATATATTTT.

The chain links TRBV29-1 to TRBJ1-1; no clear D. From germline, CDR1 is SQVTM and CDR2 ANQGSEA. CDR3 length equals 13 residues. V shed 4 bases and J shed 0 bases, with 9 bases lying between them. The CDR3 nucleotides are TGCAGCGTTGTTCAGTTCATGAACACTGAAGCTTTCTTT. Its protein is CSVVQFMNTEAFF.

The V gene is TRBV13, the J gene TRBJ2-5; tentatively, D is TRBD1 (6 bases). Germline CDR1 PRHDT, CDR2 FYEKMQ (reference sequence). The CDR3 is made up of 13 amino acids. V lost 4 bases and J 3 bases, leaving 9 bases between the germline ends. The CDR3 here is CASSSHREETQYF. DNA of the CDR3: TGTGCCAGCAGCTCCCACAGGGAAGAGACCCAGTACTTC. Combining the CDR3 with reference TRBV13 and TRBJ2-5 gives the whole variable domain AAGVIQSPRHLIKEKRETATLKCYPIPRHDTVYWYQQGPGQDPQFLISFYEKMQSDKGSIPDRFSAQQFSDYHSELNMSSLELGDSALYFCASSSHREETQYFGPGTRLLVL.

This chain connects TRBV6-5 to TRBJ1-3; D unresolved. The CDR3 runs to 16 residues. Germline values: CDR1 MNHEY, CDR2 SVGAGI. V dropped 2 bases and J dropped 4 bases, with 15 bases sitting between them. CDR3 sequence reads: CASSYRFGESGNTIYF. CDR3 in DNA: TGTGCCAGCAGTTACCGCTTCGGGGAATCCGGAAACACCATATATTTT.

This chain joins TRBV2 and TRBJ1-3, with 7 bases that match TRBD1. Trimming cost V 6 bases and J 2 bases; bases outside gene matches: 7. The germline gives CDR1 SNHLY, CDR2 FYNNEI. The CDR3 has 15 residues. CDR3 in DNA: TGTGCCAGCAGCCTACAGGGGATAGCTGGAAACACCATATATTTT. This translates into CASSLQGIAGNTIYF.

This rearrangement joins TRBV4-1 to TRBJ1-1; D is possibly TRBD1 (5 bases). From germline, CDR1 is MGHRA and CDR2 YSYEKL. The CDR3 is 15 amino acids. V lost 4 bases, J lost 5 bases, and 17 bases lay in between. In DNA form, the CDR3 reads TGCGCCAGCAGCCGGCCTCGGGGGGGAGGGACTGAAGCTTTCTTT. Its translation: CASSRPRGGGTEAFF.

This chain joins TRBV7-9 and TRBJ2-3; unclear D gene. Germline V lookup: CDR1 SEHNR, CDR2 FQNEAQ (reference sequence). CDR3 size: 13 residues. V lost 5 bases and J 6 bases, leaving 12 bases between the germline ends. CDR3 in DNA: TGTGCCAGCAGCCTCGACATCGTGGATACGCAGTATTTT. It is translated as CASSLDIVDTQYF. Complete variable domain (other parts from reference TRBV7-9 and TRBJ2-3): DTGVSQNPRHKITKRGQNVTFRCDPISEHNRLYWYRQTLGQGPEFLTYFQNEAQLEKSRLLSDRFSAERPKGSFSTLEIQRTEQGDSAMYLCASSLDIVDTQYFGPGTRLTVL.